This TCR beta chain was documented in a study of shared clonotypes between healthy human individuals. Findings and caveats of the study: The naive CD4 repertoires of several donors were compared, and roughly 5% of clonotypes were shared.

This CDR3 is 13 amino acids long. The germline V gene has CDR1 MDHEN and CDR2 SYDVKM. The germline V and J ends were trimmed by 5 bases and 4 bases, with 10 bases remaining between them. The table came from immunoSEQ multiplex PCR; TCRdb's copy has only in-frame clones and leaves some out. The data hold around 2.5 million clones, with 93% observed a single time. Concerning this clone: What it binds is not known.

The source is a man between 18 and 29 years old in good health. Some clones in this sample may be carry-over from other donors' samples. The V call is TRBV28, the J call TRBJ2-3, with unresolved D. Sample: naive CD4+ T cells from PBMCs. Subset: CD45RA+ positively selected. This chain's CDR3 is CASSPSWADTQYF. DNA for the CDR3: TGTGCCAGCAGTCCCTCGTGGGCAGATACGCAGTATTTT. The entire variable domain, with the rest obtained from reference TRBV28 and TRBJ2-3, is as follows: DVKVTQSSRYLVKRTGEKVFLECVQDMDHENMFWYRQDPGLGLRLIYFSYDVKMKEKGDIPEGYSVSREKKERFSLILESASTNQTSMYLCASSPSWADTQYFGPGTRLTVL.